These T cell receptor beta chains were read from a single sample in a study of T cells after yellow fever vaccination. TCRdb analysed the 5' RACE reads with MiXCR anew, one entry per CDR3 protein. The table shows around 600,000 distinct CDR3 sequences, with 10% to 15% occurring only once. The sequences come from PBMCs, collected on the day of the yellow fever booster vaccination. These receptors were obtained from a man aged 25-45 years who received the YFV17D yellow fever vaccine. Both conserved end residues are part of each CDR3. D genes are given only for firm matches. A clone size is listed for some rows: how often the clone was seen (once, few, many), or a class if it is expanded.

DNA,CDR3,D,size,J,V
TGTGCCAGCAGTGTGGAGGTTACCTCTGGGGCCAACGTCCTGACTTTC,CASSVEVTSGANVLTF,.,few,TRBJ2-6,TRBV6-1
.,CASSFGPGGSTDTQYF,.,.,TRBJ2-3,TRBV5-1
TGCGCCAGCAGCGTTGACAGGGGAACTGAAGCTTTCTTT,CASSVDRGTEAFF,TRBD1,.,TRBJ1-1,TRBV10-2
TGTGCCACCAGCACTGGAAACACCATATATTTT,CATSTGNTIYF,.,.,TRBJ1-3,TRBV15
TGTGCCAGCAAGGGACAGCCGATGGGCTATGGCTACACCTTC,CASKGQPMGYGYTF,TRBD1,many,TRBJ1-2,TRBV7-2
TGTGCCAGCAGTTACTCTACTAGCGGGAGAAACACCGGGGAGCTGTTTTTT,CASSYSTSGRNTGELFF,TRBD2,.,TRBJ2-2,TRBV6-2/TRBV6-3
TGCAGCGTTGAGCGGGACCAGGGGCTCTCAGATACGCAGTATTTT,CSVERDQGLSDTQYF,.,.,TRBJ2-3,TRBV29-1
TGCGCCAGCAGCCAATCAGGTTTTGGAAACATTCAGTACTTC,CASSQSGFGNIQYF,.,.,TRBJ2-4,TRBV4-3
TGTGCCAGCAGCGATAGCGGGAGGGCCAGGGATACGCAGTATTTT,CASSDSGRARDTQYF,TRBD2,.,TRBJ2-3,TRBV9
TGTGCCAGCAGGAAAGCGGGAGGGGAAGATACGCAGTATTTT,CASRKAGGEDTQYF,TRBD2,.,TRBJ2-3,TRBV3-1
TGTGCCAGCTCACTATCAGCCGGGGTGAAAGAGACCCAGTACTTC,CASSLSAGVKETQYF,.,few,TRBJ2-5,TRBV18
TGTGCCAGCAGTACAACCGGGACCAGGAATGAGCAGTTCTTC,CASSTTGTRNEQFF,.,.,TRBJ2-1,TRBV6-5
TGTGCCAGCAGTTCAGGACGACACAGTACTAATGAAAAACTGTTTTTT,CASSSGRHSTNEKLFF,.,few,TRBJ1-4,TRBV7-2
TGTGCCAGCAGTACTAGGAGTAATGAGCAGTTCTTC,CASSTRSNEQFF,.,.,TRBJ2-1,TRBV12-3/TRBV12-4
TGCGCCAGCAGCCAACAGAGCCCCCTGAGAGCGGGAGTTTACAATGAGCAGTTCTTC,CASSQQSPLRAGVYNEQFF,TRBD2,few,TRBJ2-1,TRBV4-3
TGTGCTAGTGGCGTAGGGACTAGCGACCAAGAGACCCAGTACTTC,CASGVGTSDQETQYF,TRBD2,.,TRBJ2-5,TRBV12-5
TGCAGTGCTAGAGAAGGGACTAGTCGGGGCAATGAGCAGTTCTTC,CSAREGTSRGNEQFF,TRBD2,.,TRBJ2-1,TRBV20-1
TGTGCCAGCAGTTTTGGGAGAGCGGGGACCCAGTACTTC,CASSFGRAGTQYF,.,few,TRBJ2-5,TRBV27
TGTGCCAGCAGTCGCGCATTTGACTACACCTACGAGCAGTACTTC,CASSRAFDYTYEQYF,.,.,TRBJ2-7,TRBV6-1
TGTGCCAGCAGCCGCGGGGGCCTAGCGGGAGTCACCGGGGAGCTGTTTTTT,CASSRGGLAGVTGELFF,TRBD2,.,TRBJ2-2,TRBV4-2
TGTGCCACCAGCAGAGATGGAGGGGGTTCAGAGACCCAGTACTTC,CATSRDGGGSETQYF,.,.,TRBJ2-5,TRBV15
TGCGCCAGCAGCTTGGTACAGAACGAGCAGTACTTC,CASSLVQNEQYF,.,.,TRBJ2-7,TRBV5-1
TGCGCCAGCGCTTGGGTGGCCGGGGGAGGCTACGAGCAGTACTTC,CASAWVAGGGYEQYF,.,.,TRBJ2-7,TRBV5-1
TGTGCCAGCTCACCTCCCTTCGGTATTGAGCAGTTCTTC,CASSPPFGIEQFF,.,many,TRBJ2-1,TRBV18
TGTGCCAGCAGTAGCGGGAGTGGAACGTCGGGTCAGTTCTTC,CASSSGSGTSGQFF,TRBD2,many,TRBJ2-1,TRBV6-1
TGTGCCAGCAGTGAACAAGGACAGGGGGCCGCTTTCTTT,CASSEQGQGAAFF,TRBD1,few,TRBJ1-1,TRBV2
TGTGCCAGCAGTTTTGGGACAGGCGGAAGGGTTCTGTATTTT,CASSFGTGGRVLYF,TRBD1,few,TRBJ1-5,TRBV27
TGTGCCGCCAGGTGGGAGGGGGCGAACCAGCCCCAGCATTTT,CAARWEGANQPQHF,TRBD1,.,TRBJ1-5,TRBV6-1
TGTGCCAGCAGTTTCAGGGTATACAATGAGCAGTTCTTC,CASSFRVYNEQFF,.,.,TRBJ2-1,TRBV12-3/TRBV12-4
TGTGCCACCAACGACCCGCGGGGCTCTAGCACAGATACGCAGTATTTT,CATNDPRGSSTDTQYF,.,.,TRBJ2-3,TRBV24-1
TGTGCCAGCAACTTTGGTGGACACACCGGGGAGCTGTTTTTT,CASNFGGHTGELFF,.,.,TRBJ2-2,TRBV12-3/TRBV12-4
TGTGCCAGCAGCCGTCGTTGGGCAACCAATGAGCAGTTCTTC,CASSRRWATNEQFF,.,.,TRBJ2-1,TRBV7-2
TGCGCCAGCAGCCAAGCGATGCGGGAGCATACGCAGTATTTT,CASSQAMREHTQYF,TRBD2,few,TRBJ2-3,TRBV4-3
TGCGCCAGCAGCCAAGAGGGACAGGGATTGGAGACCCAGTACTTC,CASSQEGQGLETQYF,TRBD1,many,TRBJ2-5,TRBV4-3
TGTGCCAGCTCACAAAACAGGGGTAGCAATCAGCCCCAGCATTTT,CASSQNRGSNQPQHF,TRBD1,.,TRBJ1-5,TRBV18
TGTGCTAGTGGTAAATCGGGACCCTACGAGCAGTACTTC,CASGKSGPYEQYF,.,.,TRBJ2-7,TRBV12-5
TGTGCCAGCAGCGAACCGGGTAATACTGCCGGGGAGCTGTTTTTT,CASSEPGNTAGELFF,.,.,TRBJ2-2,TRBV7-3
TGCAGCGCCCATTCGCCGGGACAGGGGGGCGTGCAGTACTTC,CSAHSPGQGGVQYF,TRBD1,once,TRBJ2-7,TRBV29-1
TGTGCCAGCAGCCGCGGGACAGGGCGAACCAATCAGCCCCAGCATTTT,CASSRGTGRTNQPQHF,TRBD1,few,TRBJ1-5,TRBV7-2
TGTGCCAGCAGCTTGCGAGGAAAACTGTTTTTT,CASSLRGKLFF,.,few,TRBJ1-4,TRBV11-2
TGTGCCAGCAGCGTACAAAGCGGGAGTTACACCGGGGAGCTGTTTTTT,CASSVQSGSYTGELFF,TRBD2,few,TRBJ2-2,TRBV9
TGTGCCAGCAGCCAATACCCAGGGGGTGGCTACACCTTC,CASSQYPGGGYTF,TRBD1,few,TRBJ1-2,TRBV14
TGTGCCAGCAGCGGCGGAGGGGCGGGGACAGATACGCAGTATTTT,CASSGGGAGTDTQYF,.,few,TRBJ2-3,TRBV7-2
TGTGCCAGCAGTCCTTTAGCGGTTACAGATACGCAGTATTTT,CASSPLAVTDTQYF,.,.,TRBJ2-3,TRBV7-9
TGCGCCAGCAGCCAAGGTACCCACAGCTCCTACGAGCAGTACTTC,CASSQGTHSSYEQYF,.,.,TRBJ2-7,TRBV4-1
TGTGCCAGCAGCTTAGGGGGTCCAGGCTTTAATTCACCCCTCCACTTT,CASSLGGPGFNSPLHF,.,.,TRBJ1-6,TRBV7-2
TGTGCCAGCAGTGCGGCTAGCGGGAGTCCGGATGAGCAGTTCTTC,CASSAASGSPDEQFF,TRBD2,.,TRBJ2-1,TRBV2
TGTGCCAGCAAGGGTGCAGGGGACTACGAGCAGTACTTC,CASKGAGDYEQYF,.,.,TRBJ2-7,TRBV5-4
TGCTGTGCTAGCGAGATTAGCGGGACTAGCACAGATACGCAGTATTTT,CCASEISGTSTDTQYF,TRBD2,.,TRBJ2-3,TRBV20-1
TGTGCCAGCAGTTTGGGGGCAGGGATGTACGAGCAGTACTTC,CASSLGAGMYEQYF,.,many,TRBJ2-7,TRBV27
TGCAGCGTTGATAAAGGGGGCCTCGATGAGCAGTTCTTC,CSVDKGGLDEQFF,TRBD1,many,TRBJ2-1,TRBV29-1
TGTGCCAGCAGCTTTACTGGACAAACTGAAGCTTTCTTT,CASSFTGQTEAFF,.,.,TRBJ1-1,TRBV3-1
TGTGCCAGCTCACCATTCGGACTAGCGGGAGGGGAGACCCAGTACTTC,CASSPFGLAGGETQYF,TRBD2,.,TRBJ2-5,TRBV18
TGTGCCAGCACTCGAATTACAGGGGGCTCTGGGGCCAACGTCCTGACTTTC,CASTRITGGSGANVLTF,TRBD1,.,TRBJ2-6,TRBV28
TGTGCCAGCAGCCAAGGCTCCGGACAGGGGAGGAAAGAGACCCAGTACTTC,CASSQGSGQGRKETQYF,TRBD1,many,TRBJ2-5,TRBV4-2
TGCGCCAGCAGCTTTAGCGGGTCGACCGGAGATACGCAGTATTTT,CASSFSGSTGDTQYF,TRBD2,few,TRBJ2-3,TRBV5-1
TGTGCCACCAGTGACCAGGACAGCGGGGCCAACGTCCTGACTTTC,CATSDQDSGANVLTF,.,few,TRBJ2-6,TRBV24-1